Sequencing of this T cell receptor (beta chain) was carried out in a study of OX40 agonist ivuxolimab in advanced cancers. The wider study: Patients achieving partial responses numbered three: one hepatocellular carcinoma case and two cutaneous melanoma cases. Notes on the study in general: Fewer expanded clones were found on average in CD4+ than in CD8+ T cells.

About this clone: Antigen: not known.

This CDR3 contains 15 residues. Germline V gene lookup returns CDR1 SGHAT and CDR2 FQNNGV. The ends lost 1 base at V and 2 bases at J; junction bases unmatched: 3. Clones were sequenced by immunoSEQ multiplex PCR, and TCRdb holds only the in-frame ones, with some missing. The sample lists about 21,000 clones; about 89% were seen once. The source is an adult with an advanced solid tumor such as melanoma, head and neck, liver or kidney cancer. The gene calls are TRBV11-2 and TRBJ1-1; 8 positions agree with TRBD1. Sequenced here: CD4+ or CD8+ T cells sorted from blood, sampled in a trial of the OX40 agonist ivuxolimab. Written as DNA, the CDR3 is TGTGCCAGCAGCTTAGGGACAGGGCCCAACACTGAAGCTTTCTTT. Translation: CASSLGTGPNTEAFF.